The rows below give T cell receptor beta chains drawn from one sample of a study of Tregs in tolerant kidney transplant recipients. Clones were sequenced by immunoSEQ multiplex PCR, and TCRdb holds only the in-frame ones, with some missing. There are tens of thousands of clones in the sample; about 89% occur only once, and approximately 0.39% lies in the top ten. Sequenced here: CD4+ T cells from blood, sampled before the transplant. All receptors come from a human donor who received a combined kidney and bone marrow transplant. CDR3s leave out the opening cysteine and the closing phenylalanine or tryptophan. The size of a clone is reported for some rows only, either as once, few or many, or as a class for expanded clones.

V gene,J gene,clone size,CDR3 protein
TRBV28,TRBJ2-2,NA,ASSPPGQGGPGELF
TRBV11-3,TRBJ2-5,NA,ASSRGGSQETQY
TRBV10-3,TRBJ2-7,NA,AISETDSKRFAYEQY
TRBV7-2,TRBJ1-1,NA,ASSGLMNTEAF
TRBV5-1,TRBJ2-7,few,ASSLGSVSYEQY
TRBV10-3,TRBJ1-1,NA,ATQASPSPEAF
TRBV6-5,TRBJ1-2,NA,ASSPDRAYGYT
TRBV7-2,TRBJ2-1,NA,ATREGHSYNEQF
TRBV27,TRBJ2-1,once,ASSFGGALREIEQF
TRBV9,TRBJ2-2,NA,ASSSRRGRGTGELF